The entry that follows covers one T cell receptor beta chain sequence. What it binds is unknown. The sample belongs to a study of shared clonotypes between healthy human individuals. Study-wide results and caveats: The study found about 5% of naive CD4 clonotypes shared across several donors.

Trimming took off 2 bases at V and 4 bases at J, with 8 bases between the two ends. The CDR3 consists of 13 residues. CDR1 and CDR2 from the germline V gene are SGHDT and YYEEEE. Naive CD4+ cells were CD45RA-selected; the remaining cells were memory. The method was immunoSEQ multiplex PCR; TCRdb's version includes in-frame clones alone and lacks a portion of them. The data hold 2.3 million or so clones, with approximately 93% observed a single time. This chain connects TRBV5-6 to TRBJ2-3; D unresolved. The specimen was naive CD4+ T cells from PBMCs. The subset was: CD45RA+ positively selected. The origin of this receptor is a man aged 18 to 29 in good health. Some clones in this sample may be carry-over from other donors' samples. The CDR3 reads CASSFQSSDTQYF. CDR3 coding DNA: TGTGCCAGCAGCTTTCAGAGCTCAGATACGCAGTATTTT. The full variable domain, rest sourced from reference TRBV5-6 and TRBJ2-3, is DAGVTQSPTHLIKTRGQQVTLRCSPKSGHDTVSWYQQALGQGPQFIFQYYEEEERQRGNFPDRFSGHQFPNYSSELNVNALLLGDSALYLCASSFQSSDTQYFGPGTRLTVL.